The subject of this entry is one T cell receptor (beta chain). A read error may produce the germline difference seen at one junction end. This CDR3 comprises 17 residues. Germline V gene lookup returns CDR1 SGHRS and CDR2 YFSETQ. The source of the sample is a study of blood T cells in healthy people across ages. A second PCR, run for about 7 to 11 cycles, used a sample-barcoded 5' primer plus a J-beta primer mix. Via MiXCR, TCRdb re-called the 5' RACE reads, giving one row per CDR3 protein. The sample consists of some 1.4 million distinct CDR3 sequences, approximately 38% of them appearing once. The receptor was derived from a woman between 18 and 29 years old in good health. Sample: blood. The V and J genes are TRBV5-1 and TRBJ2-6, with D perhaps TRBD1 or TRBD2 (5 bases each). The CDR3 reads CASSSGRSSSGASVLTF. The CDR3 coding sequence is TGCGCCAGCAGCTCGGGGAGAAGTAGCTCTGGGGCCAGCGTCCTGACTTTC.